This entry lists 8 T cell receptor beta chains sequenced from one sample in a study of cytomegalovirus exposure and HLA in healthy donors. This table comes from immunoSEQ multiplex PCR, and its TCRdb copy is limited to in-frame clones, with some not included. The table has a few hundred thousand clones, about nine tenths seen once. Material for sequencing was PBMCs. These TCRs come from a woman aged 30 to 39 in good health and CMV-seronegative.

The rearrangement joins TRBV27 to TRBJ2-7, with 13 nucleotides matching TRBD2. The V gene end was trimmed by 5 bases and the J gene end by 2 bases; junction bases not matched to a gene: 3. The germline V gene has CDR1 MNHEY and CDR2 SMNVEV (reference sequence). This CDR3 spans 15 amino acids. The CDR3 region has the DNA TGTGCCAGCAGTGACGGACTAGCGGGAGCCTACGAGCAGTACTTC. Amino acids: CASSDGLAGAYEQYF.

This clone was detected only once. The genes are TRBV5-4 and TRBJ2-7; 9 nucleotides match TRBD1. The ends lost 5 bases at V and 6 bases at J; junction bases unmatched: 9. The CDR3 runs to 14 residues. CDR1 SGHNT and CDR2 YYREEE come from the germline V gene (reference sequence). This CDR3 reads CASRTSGQGSEQYF. The CDR3 nucleotides are TGTGCCAGCAGGACCTCGGGACAGGGATCCGAGCAGTACTTC.

The chain uses TRBV7-9 and TRBJ2-1; D possibly corresponds to TRBD2 (6 bases). Trimming shortened V by 8 bases and J by 0 bases, and 11 bases separated the two germline ends. The CDR3 sequence is 14 residues long. Germline values: CDR1 SEHNR, CDR2 FQNEAQ (reference sequence). The CDR3 bases are TGTGCCAGCGATGCGGGGAGCTCCTACAATGAGCAGTTCTTC. This encodes CASDAGSSYNEQFF.

The rearrangement links TRBV4-3 to TRBJ2-2, with no clear D. V was clipped by 0 bases and J by 6 bases, with 20 bases between them. Looked up from germline, CDR1 is LGHNA and CDR2 is YSLEER. The CDR3 is 18 residues long. DNA for the CDR3: TGCGCCAGCAGCCAAGAAGGCCCAAGCACCCTCGGTGCCGGGGAGCTGTTTTTT. Translated: CASSQEGPSTLGAGELFF.

This clone was counted a single time. This sequence joins TRBV29-1 and TRBJ2-7; 10 nucleotides line up with TRBD1. Unmatched junction bases numbered 7, after V lost 7 bases and J lost 1 base. CDR3 length: 14 amino acids. Germline assignment: CDR1 SQVTM and CDR2 ANQGSEA. The CDR3: CSATGTGASYEQYF. DNA for the CDR3: TGCAGCGCGACCGGGACAGGGGCTTCCTACGAGCAGTACTTC.

In DNA, the CDR3 is TGTGCCAGCAGTGACGACAGGGTAGGTAGCCAGCCCCAGCATTTT. Translation gives CASSDDRVGSQPQHF. This chain links TRBV6-6 with TRBJ1-5, with TRBD1 matching 7 bases. Per the germline V gene, CDR1 is MNHNY and CDR2 is SVGAGI (reference sequence). With 5 bases clipped from V and 7 bases from J, the junction kept 11 bases outside the gene matches. This CDR3 contains 15 residues.

A note on this clone: A junction boundary mismatches the germline segment, possibly from a read error. The chain joins TRBV7-9 to TRBJ2-1, with D hard to call. The germline V gene encodes CDR1 SEHNR and CDR2 FQNEAQ (reference sequence). CDR3 length: 10 residues. The CDR3 DNA follows: TGTGCCAGCAGCTTAGCGCGCAAGGTCTTC. Residues: CASSLARKVF.

This chain links TRBV27 with TRBJ2-7, with 7 bases lining up with TRBD1. V dropped 6 bases and J dropped 3; count of bases not matched to a gene: 8. Germline CDR1 MNHEY, CDR2 SMNVEV (reference sequence). This CDR3 has 14 amino acids. The CDR3 bases are TGTGCCAGCAGCCCGACAGGGTTGGGCTACGAGCAGTACTTC. This translates into CASSPTGLGYEQYF.